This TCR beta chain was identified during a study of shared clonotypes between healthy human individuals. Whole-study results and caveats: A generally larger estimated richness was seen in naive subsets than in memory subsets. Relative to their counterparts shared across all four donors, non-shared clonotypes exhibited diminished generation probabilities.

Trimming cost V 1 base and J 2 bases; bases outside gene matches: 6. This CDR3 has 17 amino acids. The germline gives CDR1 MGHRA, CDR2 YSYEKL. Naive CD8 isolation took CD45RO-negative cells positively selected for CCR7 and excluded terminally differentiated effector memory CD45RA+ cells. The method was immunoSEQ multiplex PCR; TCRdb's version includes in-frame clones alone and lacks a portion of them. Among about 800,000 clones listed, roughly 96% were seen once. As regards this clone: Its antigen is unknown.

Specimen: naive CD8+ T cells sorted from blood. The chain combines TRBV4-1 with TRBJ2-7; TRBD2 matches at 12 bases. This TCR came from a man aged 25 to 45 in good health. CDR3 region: CASSQVWLAGGAYEQYF. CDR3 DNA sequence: TGCGCCAGCAGCCAAGTCTGGCTAGCGGGAGGGGCCTACGAGCAGTACTTC.